This T cell receptor (beta chain) came from a study of CXCR3-negative and CXCR3-positive naive CD8 T cells. The TRB libraries of cDNA were built by UMI-labeled 5' RACE. TCRdb reprocessed the 5' RACE reads and stores each CDR3 protein as one record, lacking DNA. Listed are some 150,000 distinct CDR3 sequences; about 0.28% falls within the top ten. CDR3 length: 13 residues. In germline, CDR1 is MNHEY, CDR2 SVGEGT. Study-wide points: For memory CD8+ cells diversity was much lower, but both naive subsets had comparably high diversity. More hydrophobic TRB CDR3s occurred in CXCR3-positive than in CXCR3-negative naive cells.

Identification of naive CD8+ T cells rested on CD45RO-CCR7+CD27+CD95- status. With regard to this clonotype: Antigen specificity is unknown.

Sequences were obtained from naive CXCR3+ CD8+ T cells from blood. Regarding subset: CD45RO-CCR7+CD27+CD95- naive CD8+ T cells expressing CXCR3 (TNR3+). The origin of this receptor is a human donor in good health. Some clones in this sample may be carry-over from other donors' samples. This rearrangement joins TRBV6-2 or TRBV6-3 to TRBJ2-7; the TCRdb call, TRBD2, lacks DNA for checking. CDR3 protein: CASNRGDPYEQYF.